What follows are 32 T cell receptor beta chains derived from one specimen sequenced in a study of T-cell reconstitution after alpha-beta-depleted transplantation in children. The library targeted TCRbeta and was prepared with unique molecular identifiers. MiXCR was run by TCRdb on the PCR reads, yielding one entry per CDR3 protein. The repertoire holds about 340,000 distinct CDR3 sequences, about a tenth seen once, with more than 2% in the top ten. The material sequenced was PBMCs from the stem cell graft donor, taken from the stem cell graft. The source of these receptors is a human donor who donated a stem cell graft to a child with acute lymphoblastic leukemia.

This clonotype was found a few times. The chain has TRBV28 and TRBJ2-3; 8 bases agree with TRBD1. The CDR3 is 15 amino acids. V trimming: 5 bases; J trimming: 1 base; junction bases outside the gene matches: 5. Germline loops: CDR1 MDHEN, CDR2 SYDVKM. For the CDR3, the DNA is TGTGCCAGCAGTCCCGCGGGACAGGGCACAGATACGCAGTATTTT. Translation gives CASSPAGQGTDTQYF.

This clonotype came up many times. J is TRBJ1-1 and V is TRBV29-1, with D possibly TRBD1 on 6 matching bases. V was cut by 3 bases and J by 4 bases, with 9 bases left in between. CDR1 and CDR2 from the germline V gene are SQVTM and ANQGSEA. This CDR3 spans 12 amino acids. The CDR3 region is CSVDRGTTEAFF. The CDR3 nucleotides are TGCAGCGTTGACAGGGGAACCACTGAAGCTTTCTTT.

The table lists this clonotype with a few counts. The gene calls are TRBV9 and TRBJ2-1; maybe TRBD2 (6 bases). V shed 1 base and J shed 7 bases, with 12 bases lying between them. CDR1 and CDR2 from the germline V gene are SGDLS and YYNGEE. This CDR3 is built from 14 residues. CDR3 in DNA: TGTGCCAGCAGCGTATTGACTAGGGGTAATGAGCAGTTCTTC. Protein: CASSVLTRGNEQFF.

This clonotype has ten or more counts. The chain joins TRBV7-8 to TRBJ2-3; 9 bases align to TRBD2. Germline V lookup: CDR1 SGHVS, CDR2 FQNEAQ. The CDR3 sequence is 15 residues long. J was trimmed by 1 base and V by 1 base; bases with no gene match: 0. Here the CDR3 reads CASSLGGRGTDTQYF. CDR3 nucleotide sequence: TGTGCCAGCAGCTTAGGCGGGAGGGGCACAGATACGCAGTATTTT.

Only a few counts were recorded for this clonotype. This chain joins TRBV29-1 and TRBJ2-3; D tentatively reads TRBD1 or TRBD2 (5 bases each). CDR1 and CDR2 from the germline V gene are SQVTM and ANQGSEA. Trimming took off 8 bases at V and 0 bases at J, with 9 bases between the two ends. The CDR3 consists of 12 residues. The CDR3: CSQWDSTDTQYF. The CDR3, as DNA: TGCAGCCAATGGGACAGCACAGATACGCAGTATTTT.

The J gene is TRBJ1-5, the V gene TRBV28; 10 bases match TRBD1. Germline assignment: CDR1 MDHEN and CDR2 SYDVKM. The ends lost 3 bases at V and 0 bases at J; junction bases unmatched: 8. The CDR3 length is 18 residues. CDR3 sequence (DNA): TGTGCCAGCAGTTTGAGCGGACAGGGGGGTTATAGCAATCAGCCCCAGCATTTT. Translated, it gives CASSLSGQGGYSNQPQHF.

This clonotype was observed a few times. V and J are TRBV28 and TRBJ2-7; TRBD2 matches 9 bases. The V and J ends lost 6 bases and 2 bases, in that order; junction bases with no gene match: 8. CDR3 length equals 15 residues. In germline, CDR1 is MDHEN, CDR2 SYDVKM. The CDR3 DNA reads TGTGCCAGCAGAAAGGCGGGAGGGCTACCCTACGAGCAGTACTTC. Translating it yields CASRKAGGLPYEQYF.

This clonotype has more than one count but fewer than ten. The V gene is TRBV6-5, the J gene TRBJ2-7, with D maybe TRBD2 (6 bases). The ends were cut back, 2 bases at V and 3 bases at J, with 11 bases in the middle. Germline CDR1 and CDR2: MNHEY and SVGAGI. The CDR3 spans 14 residues. The CDR3 is CASSYNRGGYEQYF. CDR3 sequence (DNA): TGTGCCAGCAGTTACAATCGGGGAGGCTACGAGCAGTACTTC.

The sample holds many counts of this clonotype. This chain joins TRBV20-1 and TRBJ1-2, with D possibly being TRBD1 (5 bases). Trimming stripped 0 bases from V and 4 bases from J, with 18 bases between. CDR3 length: 16 amino acids. Germline CDR1 reads DFQATT; CDR2 reads SNEGSKA (reference sequence). For the CDR3, the DNA is TGCAGTGCTAGAGATTTTGGGGCAGGGAGAGCCTATGGCTACACCTTC. Its translation is CSARDFGAGRAYGYTF.

This clonotype was detected only a few times. The chain is built from TRBV3-1 and TRBJ1-2; D is undetermined. CDR1 LGHDT and CDR2 YNNKEL come from the germline V gene (reference sequence). V lost 4 bases and J lost 8, with 14 bases in between. The CDR3 spans 13 residues. CDR3 loop: CASSLTASGGYTF. As DNA, the CDR3 is TGTGCCAGCAGCCTGACTGCCTCCGGGGGCTACACCTTC. The entire variable domain, with the rest obtained from reference TRBV3-1 and TRBJ1-2, is as follows: DTAVSQTPKYLVTQMGNDKSIKCEQNLGHDTMYWYKQDSKKFLKIMFSYNNKELIINETVPNRFSPKSPDKAHLNLHINSLELGDSAVYFCASSLTASGGYTFGSGTRLTVV.

This clonotype was seen a handful of times. The J gene is TRBJ2-1, the V gene TRBV20-1; no definite D call. V lost 1 base and J lost 2, with 12 bases in between. CDR3 size: 15 residues. From germline, CDR1 is DFQATT and CDR2 SNEGSKA (reference sequence). The CDR3 coding sequence is TGCAGTGCTAGAGTGGACCCCGCAACCTACAATGAGCAGTTCTTC. It codes for CSARVDPATYNEQFF.

The chain carries TRBV18 and TRBJ2-7; the D gene is possibly TRBD1 (8 bases). V was cut by 6 bases and J by 6 bases, with 21 bases left in between. Germline V gene lookup returns CDR1 KGHSH and CDR2 LQKENI. The CDR3 has 15 amino acids. CDR3 DNA: TGTGCCAGCTCCCGTGAAGACAGGGGAGGGGGCGAGCAGTACTTC. It is translated as CASSREDRGGGEQYF.

This clonotype was seen at least ten times. The chain joins TRBV29-1 to TRBJ2-7; D uncertain. CDR1 is SQVTM, CDR2 ANQGSEA, per germline. The CDR3 is made up of 12 amino acids. V lost 4 bases and J 4 bases, leaving 11 bases between the germline ends. The CDR3 reads CSVAPKGYEQYF. DNA of the CDR3: TGCAGCGTTGCCCCCAAAGGGTACGAGCAGTACTTC.

The chain links TRBV4-3 to TRBJ2-3; D perhaps matches TRBD2 (6 bases). The V and J ends lost 4 bases and 1 base respectively, with 9 bases between them. The CDR3 extends over 14 amino acids. Germline V gives CDR1 LGHNA, CDR2 YSLEER. CDR3: CASSRGGGTDTQYF. The CDR3 DNA reads as TGCGCCAGCAGCCGGGGCGGGGGCACAGATACGCAGTATTTT.

This clonotype was counted between two and nine times. The gene calls are TRBV20-1 and TRBJ1-2; TRBD1 aligns across 7 bases. CDR3 size: 14 residues. The V gene end was trimmed by 0 bases and the J gene end by 8 bases; junction bases not matched to a gene: 9. Germline values: CDR1 DFQATT, CDR2 SNEGSKA (reference sequence). Here the CDR3 DNA reads TGCAGTGCTAGAGACGAAACAGGGGTTCTCGGCTACACCTTC. Protein product: CSARDETGVLGYTF.

This clonotype was seen at least ten times. This chain joins TRBV3-1 and TRBJ2-2, with TRBD2 matching 8 bases. In germline, CDR1 is LGHDT, CDR2 YNNKEL (reference sequence). This CDR3 has 16 amino acids. The junction had 11 bases not matched to a gene; V was cut back by 4 bases and J by 7 bases. The CDR3 is CASSRRLAGFYGELFF. Here the CDR3 DNA reads TGTGCCAGCAGCCGTCGTCTAGCGGGCTTCTACGGGGAGCTGTTTTTT.

This chain connects TRBV2 to TRBJ2-3; D is possibly TRBD2 (6 bases). Germline V CDR1 and CDR2: SNHLY, FYNNEI. Trimming removed 8 bases at V and 4 bases at J, with 19 bases between. The CDR3 runs 15 residues. CDR3 amino acids: CASGGRPVEADTQYF. The CDR3 DNA is TGTGCCAGCGGGGGGAGGCCGGTTGAGGCAGATACGCAGTATTTT.

This clonotype has only a few counts. The chain recombines TRBV4-1 with TRBJ1-5; 11 nucleotides match TRBD1. The CDR3 totals 19 residues. V dropped 3 bases and J dropped 5; count of bases not matched to a gene: 15. Germline CDR1 and CDR2: MGHRA and YSYEKL. The chain's CDR3 is CASSHGQWEGQGVHQPQHF. The CDR3 DNA follows: TGCGCCAGCAGCCACGGTCAATGGGAGGGACAGGGGGTTCATCAGCCCCAGCATTTT.

This chain joins TRBV27 and TRBJ2-5; D uncertain. Looked up from germline, CDR1 is MNHEY and CDR2 is SMNVEV (reference sequence). The CDR3 spans 14 residues. Trimming removed 6 bases from V and 4 bases from J, with 15 bases in between. The CDR3 DNA reads TGTGCCAGCAGCCCCTTTGACAACCGAGAGACCCAGTACTTC. It specifies CASSPFDNRETQYF.

This clonotype was detected only a few times. V usage is TRBV18 and J usage is TRBJ2-2, with D perhaps TRBD2 (6 bases). The CDR3 loop spans 16 amino acids. Germline-derived CDR1 and CDR2 are KGHSH and LQKENI. Trimming took 3 bases from V and 1 from J, leaving 12 bases between them. The CDR3 region has the DNA TGTGCCAGCTCACCGGGAACTAGCAGGAACACCGGGGAGCTGTTTTTT. Translation gives CASSPGTSRNTGELFF.

This clonotype has a handful of counts. This chain links TRBV19 with TRBJ2-1, with D perhaps TRBD2 (6 bases). The CDR3 sequence is 15 residues long. Germline CDR1 LNHDA, CDR2 SQIVND (reference sequence). V was cut by 3 bases and J by 5 bases, with 14 bases left in between. Here the CDR3 reads CASSIYGRSDNEQFF. The DNA of the CDR3 is TGTGCCAGTAGTATTTACGGGAGATCGGACAATGAGCAGTTCTTC.

The chain links TRBV4-2 to TRBJ2-7; a weak D match, TRBD2 (8 bases). V was trimmed by 0 bases and J by 1 base, leaving 16 bases between them. CDR1 and CDR2 from the germline V gene are LGHNA and YNFKEQ. The CDR3 runs to 17 residues. The CDR3 region has the DNA TGTGCCAGCAGCCAAGATGGCAGGGGGACTAGGTCCTACGAGCAGTACTTC. This translates into CASSQDGRGTRSYEQYF.

Only a few counts were recorded for this clonotype. The rearrangement uses TRBV19 and TRBJ2-2; D is ambiguous. The length of the CDR3 is 13 residues. Germline V gene sequence: CDR1 LNHDA, CDR2 SQIVND (reference sequence). V was cut by 4 bases and J by 2 bases, with 5 bases left in between. The CDR3 nucleotides read TGTGCCAGTAGTAATCCCAACACCGGGGAGCTGTTTTTT. Its translation: CASSNPNTGELFF.

This clonotype was seen once. The rearrangement joins TRBV20-1 to TRBJ2-6, with 7 bases matching TRBD1. The CDR3 totals 14 residues. CDR1 and CDR2 (germline): DFQATT, SNEGSKA (reference sequence). The junction had 4 bases not matched to a gene; V was cut back by 6 bases and J by 2 bases. The CDR3 nucleotides read TGCAGTGCCCCCGACAGGGCTGGGGCCAACGTCCTGACTTTC. It codes for CSAPDRAGANVLTF.

The chain combines TRBV4-2 with TRBJ2-2; 7 bases fit TRBD2. The CDR3 runs 16 residues. V shed 0 bases, J shed 6 bases, and the junction held 7 bases outside the gene matches. Germline V gene lookup returns CDR1 LGHNA and CDR2 YNFKEQ. The chain's CDR3 is CASSQESGNPAGELFF. CDR3 DNA: TGTGCCAGCAGCCAAGAAAGCGGGAATCCGGCCGGGGAGCTGTTTTTT.

This clonotype was detected a few times. The J gene is TRBJ2-5, the V gene TRBV12-3 or TRBV12-4, with TRBD2 identical over 9 bases. The V and J ends lost 3 bases and 5 bases, in that order; junction bases with no gene match: 10. CDR3 length equals 16 residues. The DNA of the CDR3 is TGTGCCAGCAGTTTGACAGCGGGAGGCTCCGGCGAGACCCAGTACTTC. This translates into CASSLTAGGSGETQYF.

This clonotype was recorded at least ten times. This chain links TRBV27 with TRBJ2-1; D uncertain. The CDR3 consists of 15 residues. V lost 0 bases and J 0 bases, leaving 6 bases between the germline ends. Per the germline V gene, CDR1 is MNHEY and CDR2 is SMNVEV (reference sequence). The CDR3 nucleotides are TGTGCCAGCAGTTTATCGGTGAGCTCCTACAATGAGCAGTTCTTC. Protein product: CASSLSVSSYNEQFF.

The V call is TRBV2, the J call TRBJ2-7; D may be TRBD2 (6 bases). In germline, CDR1 is SNHLY, CDR2 FYNNEI. The CDR3 loop spans 13 amino acids. Deletions cut 8 bases from V and 0 bases from J, with 11 bases between. The CDR3, as DNA: TGTGCCAGCCTCGGGGGAAGCTCCTACGAGCAGTACTTC. This encodes CASLGGSSYEQYF.

The V and J genes are TRBV4-2 and TRBJ2-1, with TRBD2 matching over 10 bases. Germline V gene lookup returns CDR1 LGHNA and CDR2 YNFKEQ. This CDR3 contains 17 residues. Unmatched junction bases numbered 15, after V lost 6 bases and J lost 7 bases. This CDR3 is CASSYRSGTSEVNEQFF. CDR3 DNA sequence: TGTGCCAGCAGTTACCGTTCCGGGACTAGCGAGGTAAATGAGCAGTTCTTC.

This sequence joins TRBV3-1 and TRBJ2-1; 8 nucleotides agree with TRBD2. The CDR3 is made up of 14 amino acids. Germline values: CDR1 LGHDT, CDR2 YNNKEL (reference sequence). Trimming removed 6 bases from V and 7 bases from J; junction bases left unmatched: 8. CDR3 sequence reads: CASRPTSGPNEQFF. The CDR3 coding sequence is TGTGCCAGCAGACCCACTAGCGGCCCTAATGAGCAGTTCTTC.

This clonotype was detected a few times. The V call is TRBV4-3, the J call TRBJ2-7, with D uncertain. V lost 3 bases and J 0 bases, leaving 9 bases between the germline ends. The CDR3 sequence is 14 residues long. Germline CDR1 is LGHNA and CDR2 is YSLEER. The CDR3 region has the DNA TGCGCCAGCAGCCAGGCTAGGGTCTCCTACGAGCAGTACTTC. Its translation is CASSQARVSYEQYF.

V gene TRBV12-3 or TRBV12-4 combines with J gene TRBJ2-1, with 9 bases identical to TRBD2. This CDR3 is built from 15 residues. J lost 9 bases, V lost 6 bases, and 12 bases had no gene match. The CDR3 DNA reads as TGTGCCAGCAGACCAGCCGGGACTAGCTCCGGTGAGCAGTTCTTC. Translating gives CASRPAGTSSGEQFF.